The 21 T cell receptor beta chains presented below share a single source sample, sequenced in a study of cytomegalovirus exposure and HLA in healthy donors. Both 60 Vbeta primers and 13 Jbeta primers went into the PCR. Repertoires were generated with immunoSEQ multiplex PCR, while TCRdb's copy carries only in-frame clones and drops some. The sample lists about 170,000 clones; approximately 71% were seen once. Material for sequencing was PBMCs. The receptors shown here come from a girl aged 10-17 years in good health and CMV-seronegative.

A note on this clone: Compared with germline, one end of the junction differs, possibly owing to a read error. The sample carries other DNA sequences with the same CDR3. The V call is TRBV14, the J call TRBJ1-5, with D perhaps TRBD1 (6 bases). This CDR3 has 14 residues. The V gene's germline CDR1 is SGHDN and CDR2 FVKESK. CDR3 in amino acids: CASSQQGFGQPQHF. CDR3 DNA sequence: TGTGCTAGCAGCCAACAGGGTTTCGGTCAGCCCCAGCATTTT.

A single count supports this clone. The chain couples TRBV7-8 to TRBJ1-2; D is ambiguous. V lost 1 base and J 5 bases, leaving 11 bases between the germline ends. Germline V gene lookup returns CDR1 SGHVS and CDR2 FQNEAQ. CDR3 length equals 14 residues. The CDR3 region has the DNA TGTGCCAGCAGCTTAGGGTCGGGGTTATATGGCTACACCTTC. It is translated as CASSLGSGLYGYTF.

This clone occurred once. The chain links TRBV27 to TRBJ2-5, with 10 bases identical to TRBD2. Germline assignment: CDR1 MNHEY and CDR2 SMNVEV (reference sequence). This CDR3 region has 16 residues. The V segment lost 2 bases and the J segment 2 bases; nucleotides outside the gene matches: 5. The CDR3 region has the DNA TGTGCCAGCAGTTTAGGGCTAGCGGGGGCTCAAGAGACCCAGTACTTC. It encodes CASSLGLAGAQETQYF.

The V and J genes are TRBV20-1 and TRBJ2-1; maybe TRBD2 (6 bases). Per germline, CDR1 DFQATT and CDR2 SNEGSKA (reference sequence). The CDR3 has 11 residues. The germline V and J ends were trimmed by 1 base and 10 bases, with 8 bases remaining between them. The CDR3 is CSARVAGEQFF. DNA of the CDR3: TGCAGTGCTAGAGTGGCGGGGGAGCAGTTCTTC.

This clone was seen just once. The genes are TRBV7-3 and TRBJ1-1, with D hard to call. The length of the CDR3 is 14 residues. The germline V and J ends were trimmed by 2 bases and 4 bases, with 11 bases remaining between them. Germline assignment: CDR1 SGHTA and CDR2 FQGTGA. CDR3 region: CASSLGWLSTEAFF. DNA of the CDR3: TGTGCCAGCAGCTTAGGTTGGTTGAGCACTGAAGCTTTCTTT.

The chain uses TRBV5-4 and TRBJ2-5; the match to TRBD2 covers 10 bases. Trimming removed 4 bases from V and 1 base from J; junction bases left unmatched: 13. Germline lookup yields CDR1 SGHNT and CDR2 YYREEE (reference sequence). The CDR3 spans 18 residues. CDR3 protein: CASSRLAGGMPTQETQYF. CDR3 DNA: TGTGCCAGCAGCAGGTTAGCGGGGGGAATGCCTACCCAAGAGACCCAGTACTTC.

The chain has TRBV5-1 and TRBJ1-1; no definite D call. Germline V lookup: CDR1 SGHRS, CDR2 YFSETQ. The CDR3 runs to 14 residues. V was cut by 0 bases and J by 1 base, with 7 bases left in between. CDR3: CASSLAVSNTEAFF. The CDR3 DNA follows: TGCGCCAGCAGCTTGGCAGTTTCGAACACTGAAGCTTTCTTT.

This sequence joins TRBV28 and TRBJ2-1, with D possibly matching TRBD2 (5 bases). The V end lost 8 bases, the J end lost 3 bases, and 11 bases lay between the germline ends. Looked up from germline, CDR1 is MDHEN and CDR2 is SYDVKM. The CDR3 consists of 13 residues. CDR3 coding DNA: TGTGCCAGCCGGACGGGAATCTACAATGAGCAGTTCTTC. Amino acids: CASRTGIYNEQFF.

CDR3 region: CASSLNRGTDTQYF. The DNA for the CDR3 is TGTGCCAGCAGCTTGAACAGGGGCACAGATACGCAGTATTTT. This rearrangement joins TRBV5-8 to TRBJ2-3, with D maybe TRBD1 (6 bases). With 1 base removed from V and 1 base from J, the gap between germline ends came to 7 bases. The CDR3 runs 14 residues. Per the germline V gene, CDR1 is SGHTS and CDR2 is YDEGEE.

The chain joins TRBV19 to TRBJ1-1; 8 bases are shared with TRBD1. V gave up 6 bases and J gave up 1 base; unmatched junction bases: 7. Germline CDR1 reads LNHDA; CDR2 reads SQIVND (reference sequence). The length of the CDR3 is 15 residues. The CDR3 sequence is CASRPGQGWNTEAFF. In DNA form, the CDR3 reads TGTGCCAGTAGACCCGGACAGGGATGGAACACTGAAGCTTTCTTT.

J is TRBJ1-5 and V is TRBV5-4; perhaps TRBD1 as D (6 bases). The germline V and J ends were trimmed by 0 bases and 3 bases, with 13 bases remaining between them. CDR3 length: 16 residues. Germline V gene lookup returns CDR1 SGHNT and CDR2 YYREEE (reference sequence). CDR3 nucleotide sequence: TGTGCCAGCAGCTTGGACGGGGGGCTAAACAATCAGCCCCAGCATTTT. Protein: CASSLDGGLNNQPQHF.

CDR3 nucleotides: TGTGCCAGCGCTCCAACGGCGACGGGCTACGAGCAGTACTTC. It is translated as CASAPTATGYEQYF. This chain links TRBV7-3 with TRBJ2-7; D is unclear. The germline gives CDR1 SGHTA, CDR2 FQGTGA. The CDR3 is 14 amino acids. Trimming removed 8 bases at V and 3 bases at J, with 17 bases between.

The V gene is TRBV5-1, the J gene TRBJ2-1, with a tentative D call TRBD2 (5 bases). CDR3 size: 17 residues. Germline lookup yields CDR1 SGHRS and CDR2 YFSETQ. Trimming took off 6 bases at V and 0 bases at J, with 19 bases between the two ends. CDR3 DNA sequence: TGCGCCAGCACCCCTAGCTTGGTAAGGAGCTCCTACAATGAGCAGTTCTTC. It specifies CASTPSLVRSSYNEQFF.

The rearrangement uses TRBV5-1 and TRBJ1-6; 7 bases are a match to TRBD1. CDR3 size: 18 residues. The junction had 15 bases not matched to a gene; V was cut back by 1 base and J by 8 bases. The V gene's germline CDR1 is SGHRS and CDR2 YFSETQ. CDR3 in amino acids: CASSLMAGGHTPYSPLHF. In DNA, the CDR3 is TGCGCCAGCAGCTTGATGGCAGGGGGGCACACGCCTTATTCACCCCTCCACTTT.

The chain recombines TRBV11-3 with TRBJ1-1; 8 nucleotides line up with TRBD1. V gave up 4 bases and J gave up 4 bases; unmatched junction bases: 8. CDR1 is SGHNT, CDR2 YENEEA, per germline. This CDR3 is built from 15 residues. The CDR3 sequence: CASSSNGQGLTEAFF. CDR3 sequence (DNA): TGTGCCAGCAGCTCCAACGGACAGGGACTCACTGAAGCTTTCTTT.

CDR3 sequence: CASGLEGAVYGYTF. The CDR3 region has the DNA TGTGCTAGTGGTTTGGAGGGGGCGGTCTATGGCTACACCTTC. The chain links TRBV12-5 to TRBJ1-2; 7 nucleotides line up with TRBD1. CDR1 and CDR2 (germline): LGHNT, FRNRAP. The CDR3 is 14 amino acids. V shed 1 base and J 4 bases; nucleotides not matched to a gene: 3. The full variable domain, its missing parts supplied by reference TRBV12-5 and TRBJ1-2, is DARVTQTPRHKVTEMGQEVTMRCQPILGHNTVFWYRQTMMQGLELLAYFRNRAPLDDSGMPKDRFSAEMPDATLATLKIQPSEPRDSAVYFCASGLEGAVYGYTFGSGTRLTVV.

This clone was detected only a few times. V usage is TRBV10-1 and J usage is TRBJ2-3, with 7 bases matching TRBD1. The germline V gene encodes CDR1 WNHNN and CDR2 SYGVQD (reference sequence). This CDR3 spans 13 amino acids. J was trimmed by 6 bases and V by 6 bases; bases with no gene match: 6. The CDR3 protein is CASSSTGPDTQYF. The CDR3 region has the DNA TGCGCCAGCAGCTCGACAGGGCCTGATACGCAGTATTTT.

This clone was counted only a few times. The genes are TRBV14 and TRBJ1-1; D possibly corresponds to TRBD1 (6 bases). This CDR3 comprises 14 residues. Germline V lookup: CDR1 SGHDN, CDR2 FVKESK. The germline V and J ends were trimmed by 4 bases and 5 bases, with 14 bases remaining between them. DNA of the CDR3: TGTGCCAGCAGCCCACAGGGAGGGGGAACTGAAGCTTTCTTT. Translated, it gives CASSPQGGGTEAFF.

The table lists this clone with a few counts. The rearrangement joins TRBV7-2 to TRBJ1-1, with no clear D. The V end was cut by 2 bases, the J end by 6 bases, with 7 bases between. The CDR3 extends over 12 amino acids. CDR1 and CDR2 (germline): SGHTA, FQGNSA. The CDR3 here is CASSLRRAEAFF. The CDR3 DNA sequence: TGTGCCAGCAGCTTACGGAGAGCTGAAGCTTTCTTT.

This clone was counted only a few times. The chain links TRBV7-8 to TRBJ1-2, with D perhaps matching TRBD1 (5 bases). V lost 1 base, J lost 0 bases, and 15 bases lay in between. Germline V gene sequence: CDR1 SGHVS, CDR2 FQNEAQ. The CDR3 contains 17 residues. The CDR3 sequence is CASSLGQPYTANYGYTF. CDR3 sequence (DNA): TGTGCCAGCAGCTTAGGACAGCCGTACACTGCTAACTATGGCTACACCTTC.

CDR3 loop: CASTPELGGADTQYF. The CDR3 DNA is TGTGCCAGCACGCCGGAACTAGGCGGTGCAGATACGCAGTATTTT. This chain joins TRBV6-1 and TRBJ2-3; D perhaps matches TRBD2 (5 bases). Per the germline V gene, CDR1 is MNHNS and CDR2 is SASEGT. This CDR3 is 15 amino acids long. V was pared by 7 bases and J by 4 bases, with 18 bases between.